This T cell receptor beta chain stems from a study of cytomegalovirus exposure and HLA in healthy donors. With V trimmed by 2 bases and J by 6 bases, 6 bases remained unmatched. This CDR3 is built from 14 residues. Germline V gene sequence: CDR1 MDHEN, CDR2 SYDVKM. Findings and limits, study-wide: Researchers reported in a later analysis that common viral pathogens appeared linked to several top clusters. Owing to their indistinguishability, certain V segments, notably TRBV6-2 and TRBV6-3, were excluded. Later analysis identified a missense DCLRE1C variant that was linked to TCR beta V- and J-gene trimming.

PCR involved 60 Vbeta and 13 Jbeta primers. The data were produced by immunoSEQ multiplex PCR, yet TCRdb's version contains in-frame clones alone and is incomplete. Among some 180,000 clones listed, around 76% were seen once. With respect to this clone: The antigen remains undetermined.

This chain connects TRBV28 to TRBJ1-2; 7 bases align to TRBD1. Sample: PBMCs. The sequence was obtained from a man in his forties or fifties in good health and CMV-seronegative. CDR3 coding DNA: TGTGCCAGCAGTTTACTAGACAGGGTAGATGGCTACACCTTC. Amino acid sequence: CASSLLDRVDGYTF.